This is a list of T cell receptor beta chains from one sample in a study of spatial heterogeneity in lung cancer. Using its own MiXCR run on the 5' RACE reads, TCRdb lists one record per CDR3 protein. The sample contains over 3,000 distinct CDR3 sequences, roughly 7.5% of which appear only once. Specimen: normal lung tissue next to the tumor, collected at surgery. These receptor sequences come from a male donor with early-stage non-small cell lung cancer. Each CDR3 is given with its conserved first and last residue. Some rows have no size entry. The others give once, few or many, or a class for an expanded clone.

15	TRBV7-3	TRBJ2-7	.	CPSSSYGGPSYEQYF
12	TRBV12-3/TRBV12-4	TRBJ2-1	few	CASSLTPNEQFF
15	TRBV7-2	TRBJ2-2	.	CASRRDLANTGELFF
13	TRBV14	TRBJ2-7	medium-sized	CASSFQGNHEQYF
14	TRBV11-3	TRBJ2-1	medium-sized	CASSPLGLQGEQFF
15	TRBV5-1	TRBJ1-2	.	CASSLGTGTTPGYTF
14	TRBV7-2	TRBJ1-1	many	CASSPGQMNTEAFF
15	TRBV7-2	TRBJ2-3	medium-sized	CASSRTSGSTDTQYF
12	TRBV18	TRBJ1-1	many	CASSPGNTEAFF
16	TRBV27	TRBJ2-1	many	CASSLTVGGGGNEQFF
14	TRBV7-7	TRBJ2-1	medium-sized	CASSLQGWTGEQFF
14	TRBV20-1	TRBJ2-5	few	CSARDGRALGTQYF
13	TRBV7-2	TRBJ1-2	many	CASRPTGVYGYTF
14	TRBV7-6	TRBJ2-3	many	CASSLVEYTDTQYF
17	TRBV28	TRBJ1-6	medium-sized	CASSSPSGQLYNSPLHF
14	TRBV2	TRBJ2-2	.	CASRQKGNTGELFF
15	TRBV18	TRBJ1-1	.	CASSGGERRRTEAFF
14	TRBV27	TRBJ2-1	many	CASRPRQDGNEQFF
14	TRBV20-1	TRBJ2-1	many	CSAVSGGAADEQFF
17	TRBV9	TRBJ2-2	medium-sized	CASSASTRDSYTGELFF
16	TRBV7-3	TRBJ2-3	medium-sized	CASSLRLAGEGDTQYF
15	TRBV6-1	TRBJ2-2	medium-sized	CASKDPGAGAGELFF
19	TRBV10-3	TRBJ1-6	medium-sized	CAISTLPLDGGSYNSPLHF
14	TRBV5-1	TRBJ1-2	.	CASSLEAAQYGYTF
14	TRBV7-9	TRBJ2-1	.	CASSWTSGIGEQFF
16	TRBV7-3	TRBJ2-7	.	CASSPSGRTATYEQYF
20	TRBV18	TRBJ2-1	medium-sized	CASSPSGLAESLSSYNEQFF
13	TRBV27	TRBJ1-2	medium-sized	CASTNRGNYGYTF
14	TRBV6-5	TRBJ1-3	few	CASSYGLSGNTIYF
15	TRBV7-9	TRBJ2-1	many	CASSLIASGSNEQFF
15	TRBV19	TRBJ2-2	medium-sized	CASSPLANGAGELFF
14	TRBV7-9	TRBJ2-5	many	CASSFSGELETQYF
12	TRBV7-2	TRBJ1-1	medium-sized	CASSLINTEAFF
16	TRBV12-3/TRBV12-4	TRBJ1-2	many	CASSLGGMGSGYGYTF
14	TRBV7-6	TRBJ2-3	once	CASSLDGVIDTQYF
20	TRBV5-1	TRBJ1-2	.	CASSTLLLGTASFHSYGYTF
14	TRBV19	TRBJ1-1	.	CASSIDLRNTEAFF
15	TRBV11-3	TRBJ2-2	medium-sized	CASRRTGTVNGELFF
12	TRBV7-2	TRBJ2-1	medium-sized	CASSLQESVQFF
12	TRBV20-1	TRBJ2-3	medium-sized	CSASASSDTQYF
15	TRBV7-9	TRBJ1-1	medium-sized	CASSFRDRDDTEAFF
14	TRBV11-2	TRBJ2-1	many	CASSLAPGGNEQFF
13	TRBV6-5	TRBJ2-1	medium-sized	CASSSRIAVEQFF
14	TRBV29-1	TRBJ2-2	.	CSVSGDFITGELFF
13	TRBV12-3/TRBV12-4	TRBJ2-3	medium-sized	CATNSQGTDTQYF
16	TRBV7-6	TRBJ2-1	many	CASSGTSGRAKNEQFF
15	TRBV7-6	TRBJ1-6	medium-sized	CASSGASSYNSPLHF
16	TRBV30	TRBJ1-6	many	CAWSKVGGGGNSPLHF
14	TRBV13	TRBJ1-6	.	CASSPHRASPHLHF
14	TRBV7-2	TRBJ1-2	.	CASSLSPTNYGYTF
14	TRBV5-6	TRBJ2-3	medium-sized	CASSLAGGTDTQYF
15	TRBV27	TRBJ2-3	many	CASSLRGGWTDTQYF
18	TRBV7-2	TRBJ2-3	many	CASSFHPGLAGGSDTQYF
14	TRBV13	TRBJ2-3	.	CASSLGQGASWQYF
16	TRBV30	TRBJ2-2	medium-sized	CAWSAPDRAYTGELFF